The 10 T cell receptor beta chains in this list originate from one sample, sequenced in a study of blood T cells in healthy people across ages. It was with a sample-barcoded 5' primer and a J-beta primer mix that a second PCR of roughly 7 to 12 cycles was run. MiXCR, applied by TCRdb to the 5' RACE reads, yields one record per CDR3 protein. The table includes about a million distinct CDR3 sequences, 35% to 40% detected once. Sequenced material: blood. The receptors derive from a man in his late teens or twenties in good health.

This clonotype has only a few counts. The rearrangement uses TRBV25-1 and TRBJ2-7, with a weak D call TRBD1 (5 bases). V was clipped by 3 bases and J by 6 bases, with 9 bases between them. The CDR3 spans 12 residues. Germline V gives CDR1 MGHDK, CDR2 SYGVNS. CDR3 sequence: CASSDQGREQYF. DNA for the CDR3: TGTGCCAGCAGTGATCAGGGCCGCGAGCAGTACTTC.

On this clonotype itself: A read error may explain this, as a much larger clone is one base away. V gene TRBV5-1 combines with J gene TRBJ2-3, with 7 bases identical to TRBD2. V shed 5 bases and J 1 base; nucleotides not matched to a gene: 13. CDR3 size: 17 residues. CDR1 is SGHRS, CDR2 YFSETQ, per germline. CDR3 residues: CASRFGSGDGGTDTQYF. The CDR3 coding sequence is TGCGCCAGCAGATTCGGGAGCGGGGACGGTGGCACAGATACGCAGTATTTT.

V usage is TRBV4-2 and J usage is TRBJ1-1; D is possibly TRBD1 (5 bases). The CDR3 has 18 amino acids. V gave up 0 bases and J gave up 5 bases, with 22 bases separating them. Germline V gene lookup returns CDR1 LGHNA and CDR2 YNFKEQ. The CDR3: CASSQEVIGVGGGTEAFF. DNA of the CDR3: TGTGCCAGCAGCCAAGAAGTGATAGGGGTAGGTGGAGGAACTGAAGCTTTCTTT.

This clonotype was seen at least ten times. The chain carries TRBV9 and TRBJ2-1, with 8 bases aligning to TRBD2. The V gene end was trimmed by 3 bases and the J gene end by 5 bases; junction bases not matched to a gene: 7. Germline-derived CDR1 and CDR2 are SGDLS and YYNGEE. This CDR3 has 15 residues. CDR3 coding DNA: TGTGCCAGCAGCGGTAGCGGGGTCTTAGACAATGAGCAGTTCTTC. Translated: CASSGSGVLDNEQFF.

This chain uses TRBV30 with TRBJ2-2; D is perhaps TRBD1 (6 bases). There are 17 residues in the CDR3. The V end lost 0 bases, the J end lost 7 bases, and 21 bases lay between the germline ends. Germline V gene lookup returns CDR1 GTSNPN and CDR2 SVGIG (reference sequence). CDR3 amino acids: CAWSVLGRGVDGGELFF. The CDR3 coding sequence is TGTGCCTGGAGTGTACTAGGCAGGGGAGTAGATGGCGGGGAGCTGTTTTTT.

This clonotype was counted only a few times. This rearrangement joins TRBV12-3 or TRBV12-4 to TRBJ1-4; a possible D gene is TRBD1 (5 bases). This CDR3 has 18 amino acids. V lost 6 bases and J 8 bases, leaving 28 bases between the germline ends. CDR3 DNA: TGTGCCAGCAGCCCCGGAAGGACACCCGAAAGGAGGGAGGAAAAACTGTTTTTT. Its translation: CASSPGRTPERREEKLFF.

This clonotype appeared a few times. The chain joins TRBV7-2 to TRBJ2-5; D is undetermined. V was trimmed by 2 bases and J by 4 bases, leaving 8 bases between them. Germline values: CDR1 SGHTA, CDR2 FQGNSA. The CDR3 spans 13 residues. The CDR3 region has the DNA TGTGCCAGCAGCTTACCAGTTCTAGAGACCCAGTACTTC. It encodes CASSLPVLETQYF.

There are a few counts of this clonotype. The chain couples TRBV6-6 to TRBJ1-2, with D possibly matching TRBD1 (5 bases). Trimming pared 10 bases from V and 0 bases from J, leaving 24 bases between. Germline values: CDR1 MNHNY, CDR2 SVGAGI (reference sequence). This CDR3 region has 17 residues. The CDR3 DNA sequence: TGTGCCACCAACCCACTGCGCATCCGGGGGGCTAACTATGGCTACACCTTC. This gives the protein CATNPLRIRGANYGYTF.

This clonotype was detected many times. The gene calls are TRBV20-1 and TRBJ2-3; tentative D call: TRBD1 (5 bases). V lost 5 bases, J lost 9 bases, and 9 bases lay in between. Germline V gene data show CDR1 as DFQATT and CDR2 as SNEGSKA (reference sequence). The length of the CDR3 is 10 residues. CDR3 sequence: CSAESGTQYF. The CDR3 DNA reads TGCAGTGCTGAATCAGGGACGCAGTATTTT.

This clonotype was detected only a few times. The genes are TRBV29-1 and TRBJ1-6; 9 bases are shared with TRBD1. The CDR3 consists of 13 residues. The germline V gene has CDR1 SQVTM and CDR2 ANQGSEA. V lost 8 bases, J lost 10 bases, and 9 bases stayed unmatched. For the CDR3, the DNA is TGCAGCTTCCCGGGACAGGGATGCTCACCCCTCCACTTT. It specifies CSFPGQGCSPLHF. The full variable domain, completed using reference TRBV29-1 and TRBJ1-6, is SAVISQKPSRDICQRGTSLTIQCQVDSQVTMMFWYRQQPGQSLTLIATANQGSEATYESGFVIDKFPISRPNLTFSTLTVSNMSPEDSSIYLCSFPGQGCSPLHFGNGTRLTVT.